The subject of this entry is one TCR beta chain. These data are taken from a study of cytomegalovirus exposure and HLA in healthy donors. Donors likely had unrecorded immune exposures despite being nominally healthy when sampled. The PCR employed 60 Vbeta primers together with 13 Jbeta primers. TCRdb's copy holds only in-frame clones and misses some; the assay was immunoSEQ multiplex PCR. This table has about 96,000 clones, about four fifths appearing once. This TCR derives from a female donor in good health and CMV-seropositive. The sample taken for sequencing was PBMCs.

The CDR3 nucleotides read TGCAGCGTCCGAGGGGGGGAGAACACCGGGGAGCTGTTTTTT. Its protein is CSVRGGENTGELFF. The chain joins TRBV29-1 to TRBJ2-2; weak D call: TRBD2 (7 bases). The CDR3 contains 14 residues. Trimming left V 6 bases short and J 1 base short, with 12 bases between. From germline, CDR1 is SQVTM and CDR2 ANQGSEA.